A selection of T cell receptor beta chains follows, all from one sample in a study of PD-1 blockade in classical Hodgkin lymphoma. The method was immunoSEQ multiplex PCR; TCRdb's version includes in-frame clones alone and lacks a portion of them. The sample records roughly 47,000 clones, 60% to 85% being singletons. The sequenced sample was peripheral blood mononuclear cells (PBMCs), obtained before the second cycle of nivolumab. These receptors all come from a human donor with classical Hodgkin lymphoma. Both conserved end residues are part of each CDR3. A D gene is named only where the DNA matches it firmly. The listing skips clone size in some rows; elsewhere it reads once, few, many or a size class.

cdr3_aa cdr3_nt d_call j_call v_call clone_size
CASSDRVYSPLHF TGTGCCAGCAGCGACAGGGTATATTCACCCCTCCACTTT TRBD1 TRBJ1-6 TRBV11-1 -
CVSSPTLTGGGLETQYF TGTGTCAGTAGTCCTACGCTGACAGGGGGAGGTTTGGAGACCCAGTACTTC TRBD1 TRBJ2-5 TRBV19 -
CASSSGQMNTEAFF TGTGCCAGCAGTTCAGGACAGATGAACACTGAAGCTTTCTTT - TRBJ1-1 TRBV28 -
CASSVAGLAGGDTQYF TGTGCCAGCAGCGTGGCGGGACTAGCGGGAGGAGATACGCAGTATTTT TRBD2 TRBJ2-3 TRBV9 -
CASSQRIGDQPQHF TGCGCCAGCAGCCAGCGAATAGGGGATCAGCCCCAGCATTTT - TRBJ1-5 TRBV4-3 -
CASSRLGFGANTEAFF TGTGCCAGTTCTCGTCTAGGGTTTGGGGCGAACACTGAAGCTTTCTTT - TRBJ1-1 TRBV19 -
CASSAQPNTGELFF TGTGCCAGCAGCGCCCAGCCGAACACCGGGGAGCTGTTTTTT - TRBJ2-2 TRBV6-4 -
CASSARMGKGPQEKLFF TGTGCCAGCAGCGCGCGGATGGGAAAGGGTCCGCAGGAAAAACTGTTTTTT - TRBJ1-4 TRBV9 -
CASSVAFGNSYNEQFF TGTGCCAGCAGCGTAGCTTTCGGGAACTCCTACAATGAGCAGTTCTTC - TRBJ2-1 TRBV9 -
CASSSTGGGGEQYF TGCGCCAGCAGCTCCACAGGGGGAGGTGGGGAGCAGTACTTC TRBD1 TRBJ2-7 TRBV5-1 -
CASSATGGLDEQYF TGTGCCAGCAGCGCGACAGGGGGCCTCGACGAGCAGTACTTC TRBD1 TRBJ2-7 TRBV9 -
CASMGEDYEQYF TGTGCCAGCATGGGGGAAGACTACGAGCAGTACTTC - TRBJ2-7 TRBV2 -
CASRLGAPGYNEQFF TGTGCCAGCAGGCTGGGAGCCCCGGGGTACAATGAGCAGTTCTTC - TRBJ2-1 TRBV27 once
CAWRGFMSGGLNNEQFF TGTGCCTGGAGGGGCTTCATGTCGGGGGGACTCAACAATGAGCAGTTCTTC TRBD2 TRBJ2-1 TRBV30 -
CAISEGPGGPNTEAFF TGTGCCATCAGTGAAGGGCCAGGGGGTCCGAACACTGAAGCTTTCTTT TRBD1 TRBJ1-1 TRBV10-3 -
CASSEGGWAEETQYF TGTGCCAGCAGTGAAGGAGGTTGGGCAGAAGAGACCCAGTACTTC - TRBJ2-5 TRBV6-1 -
CASSAITGGNGETQYF TGTGCCAGCAGCGCAATCACAGGGGGTAATGGAGAGACCCAGTACTTC TRBD1 TRBJ2-5 TRBV9 -
CASSIGTPSGEQYF TGTGCCAGCAGCATCGGGACACCGTCGGGCGAGCAGTACTTC - TRBJ2-7 TRBV14 once
CASSLFGGQVLLGANVLTF TGTGCCAGCAGTTTATTTGGTGGACAGGTCCTACTTGGGGCCAACGTCCTGACTTTC TRBD1 TRBJ2-6 TRBV27 -
CASSLGATSGEKLFF TGTGCCAGCAGCTTAGGGGCAACGTCGGGTGAAAAACTGTTTTTT - TRBJ1-4 TRBV7-9 -
CASSKETAGPPHTQYF TGTGCCAGCAGCAAAGAGACAGCGGGGCCTCCCCATACGCAGTATTTT - TRBJ2-3 TRBV21-1 -
CASSVDRDYGYTF TGTGCCAGCAGCGTTGACAGGGACTATGGCTACACCTTC TRBD1 TRBJ1-2 TRBV9 once
CASSSYTANTIYF TGTGCCAGCAGCTCTTATACCGCTAACACCATATATTTT - TRBJ1-3 TRBV7-9 -
CASRYRTAGTDTQYF TGTGCCAGCAGATATAGGACAGCAGGCACAGATACGCAGTATTTT - TRBJ2-3 TRBV7-3 -
CASSLGGRGNYEQYF TGTGCCAGCAGTCTTGGTGGGCGGGGGAACTACGAGCAGTACTTC TRBD2 TRBJ2-7 TRBV9 -
CASSPLAGGRSYEQYF TGTGCCAGCAGTCCCCTAGCGGGGGGCCGGTCCTACGAGCAGTACTTC TRBD2 TRBJ2-7 TRBV28 -
CAISEAGVNEKLFF TGTGCCATCAGTGAGGCTGGGGTTAATGAAAAACTGTTTTTT - TRBJ1-4 TRBV10-3 -
CASSLDPDSYEQYF TGTGCCAGCAGCTTAGACCCTGACTCCTACGAGCAGTACTTC - TRBJ2-7 TRBV7-2 -
CASSVRWGTGNTIYF TGTGCCAGCAGCGTTCGTTGGGGGACTGGAAACACCATATATTTT - TRBJ1-3 TRBV9 -
CAWSLGPEQFF TGTGCCTGGAGTCTTGGACCTGAGCAGTTCTTC - TRBJ2-1 TRBV30 -
CASSFRRTDTQYF TGTGCCAGCAGCTTCCGGCGCACAGATACGCAGTATTTT - TRBJ2-3 TRBV7-2 once
CASSQGVDSTLTF TGTGCCAGCAGCCAAGGTGTCGACAGCACCCTGACTTTC - TRBJ2-6 TRBV4-2 -
CASMGGANTGELFF TGTGCCAGCATGGGCGGCGCGAACACCGGGGAGCTGTTTTTT - TRBJ2-2 TRBV2 -
CASTQGAALGGYTF TGTGCCAGCACCCAAGGGGCGGCGTTGGGAGGCTACACCTTC - TRBJ1-2 TRBV6-5 -
CASSVDSSKGETQYF TGTGCCAGCAGCGTAGACTCCTCCAAGGGAGAGACCCAGTACTTC - TRBJ2-5 TRBV9 few
CASSPHRGPGNEQFF TGTGCCAGCAGCCCCCACAGGGGTCCCGGGAATGAGCAGTTCTTC TRBD1 TRBJ2-1 TRBV7-3 -